This T cell receptor (beta chain) is drawn from a study of blood T cell repertoires in COVID-19. Study summary: T cells, B-cell-depleted T cells, or PBMCs provided the cDNA or gDNA that served as material.

With 6 bases removed from V and 2 bases from J, the gap between germline ends came to 15 bases. The germline CDR1 and CDR2 sequences are MNHNY and SVGAGI (reference sequence). The CDR3 has 15 amino acids. Some clones are missing from TCRdb's copy, which holds only in-frame ones; the method was immunoSEQ multiplex PCR. The sample contains about 250,000 clones, around 82% of which appear only once. The rearrangement uses TRBV6-6 and TRBJ2-3, with a weak D call TRBD2 (6 bases). Sequenced sample: peripheral blood. The receptor comes from a woman between 65 and 79 years old with acute or convalescent COVID-19. The CDR3 DNA sequence: TGTGCCAGCAGGGCGGAACGGGGGAACACAGATACGCAGTATTTT. Residues: CASRAERGNTDTQYF.